This record concerns one T cell receptor beta chain sequence. These data belong to a study of shared clonotypes between healthy human individuals. CDR3 length: 14 residues. The germline V gene has CDR1 MNHNS and CDR2 SASEGT. With V trimmed by 1 base and J by 4 bases, 3 bases remained unmatched. The repertoire was sequenced with immunoSEQ multiplex PCR; TCRdb's copy has only in-frame clones and lacks some. The sample includes approximately 980,000 clones, more than 75% of them seen just once. The rearrangement links TRBV6-1 to TRBJ1-2; 7 nucleotides align to TRBD1. This sequence was found in a man aged 18 to 35 in good health. The material sequenced was memory CD4+ T cells sorted from blood. Documented subset: CD45RA-negative fraction. CDR3 in amino acids: CASSEGGQFYGYTF. DNA for the CDR3: TGTGCCAGCAGTGAAGGGGGACAGTTCTATGGCTACACCTTC.